This T cell receptor (beta chain) was sequenced for a study of shared clonotypes between healthy human individuals. Sequenced by immunoSEQ multiplex PCR; TCRdb stores in-frame clones only, minus some. The sample shows over 1.4 million clones, roughly 96% of them seen only once. The table lists this clone with a count of one. The sequencing input was naive CD4+ T cells sorted from blood. Subset meaning: CD45RA+ positively selected. This TCR came from a man aged 25-45 years in good health.

CDR3 loop: CASSEYQGSGKNIQYF. The DNA for the CDR3 is TGTGCCAGCAGTGAATATCAGGGAAGCGGCAAAAACATTCAGTACTTC. The J gene is TRBJ2-4, the V gene TRBV25-1; possibly TRBD1 or TRBD2 for D (5 bases each). V shed 0 bases and J shed 3 bases, with 12 bases lying between them. Germline V lookup: CDR1 MGHDK, CDR2 SYGVNS. The CDR3 covers 16 residues.